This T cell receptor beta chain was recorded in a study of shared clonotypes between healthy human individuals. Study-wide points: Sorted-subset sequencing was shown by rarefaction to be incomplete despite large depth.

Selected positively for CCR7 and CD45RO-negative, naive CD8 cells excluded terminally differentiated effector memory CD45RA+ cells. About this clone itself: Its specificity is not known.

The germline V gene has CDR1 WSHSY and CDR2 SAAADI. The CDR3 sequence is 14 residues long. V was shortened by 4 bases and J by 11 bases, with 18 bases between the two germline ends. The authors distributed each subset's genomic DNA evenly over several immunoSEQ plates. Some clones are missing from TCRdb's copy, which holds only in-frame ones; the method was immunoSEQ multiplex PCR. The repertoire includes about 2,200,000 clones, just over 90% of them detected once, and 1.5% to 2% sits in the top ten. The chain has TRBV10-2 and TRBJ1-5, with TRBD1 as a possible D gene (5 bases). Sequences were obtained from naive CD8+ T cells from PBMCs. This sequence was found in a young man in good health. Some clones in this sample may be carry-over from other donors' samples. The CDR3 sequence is CASSGEGGWGTQHF. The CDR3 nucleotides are TGCGCCAGCAGTGGGGAAGGCGGGTGGGGGACCCAGCATTTT.